This T cell receptor beta chain was documented in a study of blood T cells in healthy people across ages. Overall study results and limits: The long-lived group displayed more naive CD4+ cells, plus higher diversity, than the aged donors did. Calculation of diversity from one million T cells yielded estimates considered to be underestimates. The recorded TCR beta diversity per million T cells decreased in a roughly linear manner with age.

As to this clonotype: As yet, its antigen is unknown.

The authors ran a second PCR of 7 to 11 cycles using a sample-barcoded 5' primer and a J-beta primer mix. CDR3-containing paired-end reads numbered at least 2.5 million in each sample. TCRdb reprocessed the 5' RACE reads via MiXCR and lists one record per CDR3 protein. This table has approximately 1,100,000 distinct CDR3 sequences, roughly 45% appearing once. The CDR3 covers 14 residues. CDR1 and CDR2 (germline): MGHDK, SYGVNS. V lost 3 bases and J 7 bases, leaving 10 bases between the germline ends. This chain uses TRBV25-1 with TRBJ1-6; D unresolved. The receptor's source is a woman aged 55-70 years in good health. Source material: blood. CDR3 loop: CASSEDGSNSPLHF. The CDR3 DNA is TGTGCCAGCAGTGAGGACGGGAGCAATTCACCCCTCCACTTT.